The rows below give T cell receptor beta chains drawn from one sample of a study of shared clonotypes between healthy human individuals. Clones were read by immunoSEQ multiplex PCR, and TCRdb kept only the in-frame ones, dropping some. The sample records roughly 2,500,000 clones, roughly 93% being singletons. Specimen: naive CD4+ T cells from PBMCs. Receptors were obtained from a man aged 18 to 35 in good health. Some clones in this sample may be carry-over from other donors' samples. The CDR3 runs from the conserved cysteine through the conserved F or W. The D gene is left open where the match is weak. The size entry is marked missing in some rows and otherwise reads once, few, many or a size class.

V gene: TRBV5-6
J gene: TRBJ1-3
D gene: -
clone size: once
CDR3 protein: CASSLLSSGNTIYF
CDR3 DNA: TGTGCCAGCAGCTTGCTGAGCTCTGGAAACACCATATATTTT

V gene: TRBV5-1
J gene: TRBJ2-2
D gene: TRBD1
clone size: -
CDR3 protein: CASSQTGDNTGELFF
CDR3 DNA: TGCGCCAGCAGCCAGACAGGGGACAACACCGGGGAGCTGTTTTTT

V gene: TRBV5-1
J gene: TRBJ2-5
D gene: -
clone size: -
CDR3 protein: CASSFSPEETQYF
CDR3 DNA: TGCGCCAGCAGCTTTAGCCCGGAGGAGACCCAGTACTTC

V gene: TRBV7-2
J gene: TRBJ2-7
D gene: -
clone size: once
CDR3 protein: CASSLEEGGYYEQYF
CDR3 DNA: TGTGCCAGCAGCTTAGAAGAAGGCGGGTACTACGAGCAGTACTTC

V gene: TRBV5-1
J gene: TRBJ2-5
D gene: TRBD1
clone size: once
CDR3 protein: CASSSGGGTGQETQYF
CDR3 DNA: TGCGCCAGCAGCTCAGGGGGCGGGACAGGCCAAGAGACCCAGTACTTC

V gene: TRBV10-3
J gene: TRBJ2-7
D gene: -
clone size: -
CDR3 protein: CAIRGSGNSYEQYF
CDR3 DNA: TGTGCCATCAGGGGTTCGGGAAACAGCTACGAGCAGTACTTC

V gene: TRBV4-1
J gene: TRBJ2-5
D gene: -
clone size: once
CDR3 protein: CASSQDAGAVWTQYF
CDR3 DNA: TGCGCCAGCAGCCAAGATGCGGGGGCGGTATGGACCCAGTACTTC

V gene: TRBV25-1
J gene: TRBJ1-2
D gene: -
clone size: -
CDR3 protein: CASSERGRQGYTF
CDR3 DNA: TGTGCCAGCAGCGAAAGGGGCAGGCAGGGCTACACCTTC

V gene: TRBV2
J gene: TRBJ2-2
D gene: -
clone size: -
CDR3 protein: CASSGGRNVNTGELFF
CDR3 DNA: TGTGCCAGCAGTGGGGGACGGAACGTCAACACCGGGGAGCTGTTTTTT

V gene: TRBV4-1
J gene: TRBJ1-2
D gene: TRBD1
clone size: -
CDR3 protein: CASSPSGQGPNYGYTF
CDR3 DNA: TGCGCCAGCAGCCCAAGTGGACAGGGCCCAAACTATGGCTACACCTTC

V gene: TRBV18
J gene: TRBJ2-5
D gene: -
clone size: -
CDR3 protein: CASSLTGTPWVDQYF
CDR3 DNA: TGTGCCAGCTCACTTACCGGGACCCCTTGGGTGGACCAGTACTTC

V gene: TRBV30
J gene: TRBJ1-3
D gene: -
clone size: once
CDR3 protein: CAWSTSSGNTIYF
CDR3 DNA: TGTGCCTGGAGTACGTCTTCTGGAAACACCATATATTTT

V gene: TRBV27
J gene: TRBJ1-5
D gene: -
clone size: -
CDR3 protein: CASSSGQYLQPQHF
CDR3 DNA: TGTGCCAGCAGTTCCGGACAGTACCTTCAGCCCCAGCATTTT

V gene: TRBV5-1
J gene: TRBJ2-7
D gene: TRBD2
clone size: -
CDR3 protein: CASSPGLAGDGSYEQYF
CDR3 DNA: TGCGCCAGCAGCCCAGGACTAGCGGGAGACGGCTCCTACGAGCAGTACTTC

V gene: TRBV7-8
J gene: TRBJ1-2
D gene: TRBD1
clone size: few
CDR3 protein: CASSLDRGVGYTF
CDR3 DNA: TGTGCCAGCAGCTTAGACAGGGGGGTTGGCTACACCTTC

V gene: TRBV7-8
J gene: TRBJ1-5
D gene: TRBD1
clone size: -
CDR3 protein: CASSRGTGGQQPQHF
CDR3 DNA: TGTGCCAGCAGCCGCGGGACAGGGGGTCAACAGCCCCAGCATTTT

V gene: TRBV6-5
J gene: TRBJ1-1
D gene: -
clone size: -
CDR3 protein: CASSFAQISTTEAFF
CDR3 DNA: TGTGCCAGCAGTTTCGCACAAATTAGTACCACTGAAGCTTTCTTT

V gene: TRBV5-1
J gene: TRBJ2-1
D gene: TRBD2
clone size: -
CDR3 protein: CASSLSAGGPHSYNEQFF
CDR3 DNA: TGCGCCAGCAGCTTATCAGCGGGAGGACCTCATTCCTACAATGAGCAGTTCTTC

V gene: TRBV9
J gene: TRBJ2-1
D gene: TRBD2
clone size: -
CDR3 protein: CASSSSGSTYNEQFF
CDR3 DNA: TGTGCCAGCAGTTCTAGCGGGAGTACCTACAATGAGCAGTTCTTC

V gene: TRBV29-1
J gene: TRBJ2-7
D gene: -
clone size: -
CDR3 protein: CSVARGLREQYF
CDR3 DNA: TGCAGCGTTGCCAGGGGTCTTCGCGAGCAGTACTTC

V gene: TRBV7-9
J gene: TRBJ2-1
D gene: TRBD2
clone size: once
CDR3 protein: CASSLASSGITDEQFF
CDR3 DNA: TGTGCCAGCAGCTTAGCGTCGAGCGGGATTACAGATGAGCAGTTCTTC

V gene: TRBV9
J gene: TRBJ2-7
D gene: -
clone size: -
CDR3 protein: CASSPQGSGSYEQYF
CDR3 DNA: TGTGCCAGCAGCCCACAAGGCAGTGGCTCCTACGAGCAGTACTTC

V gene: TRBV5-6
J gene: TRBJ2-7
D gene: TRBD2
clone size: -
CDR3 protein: CASSLGLAGGPGNREQYF
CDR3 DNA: TGTGCCAGCAGCTTGGGACTAGCGGGAGGGCCGGGTAATCGCGAGCAGTACTTC

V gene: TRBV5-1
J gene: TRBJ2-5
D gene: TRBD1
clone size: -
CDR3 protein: CASSFRGLGETQYF
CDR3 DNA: TGCGCCAGCAGCTTCAGGGGGCTGGGGGAGACCCAGTACTTC

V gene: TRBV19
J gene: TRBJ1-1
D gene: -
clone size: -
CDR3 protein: CASTTTPGTPNTEAFF
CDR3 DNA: TGTGCCAGTACCACGACTCCGGGGACACCGAACACTGAAGCTTTCTTT

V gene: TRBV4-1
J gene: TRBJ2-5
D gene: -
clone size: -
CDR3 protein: CASSQTIVGSSRQETQYF
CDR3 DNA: TGCGCCAGCAGCCAAACTATCGTCGGTTCTAGCAGACAAGAGACCCAGTACTTC

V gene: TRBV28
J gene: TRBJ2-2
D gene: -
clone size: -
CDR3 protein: CASSLVGTGELFF
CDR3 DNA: TGTGCCAGCAGTTTGGTCGGTACCGGGGAGCTGTTTTTT